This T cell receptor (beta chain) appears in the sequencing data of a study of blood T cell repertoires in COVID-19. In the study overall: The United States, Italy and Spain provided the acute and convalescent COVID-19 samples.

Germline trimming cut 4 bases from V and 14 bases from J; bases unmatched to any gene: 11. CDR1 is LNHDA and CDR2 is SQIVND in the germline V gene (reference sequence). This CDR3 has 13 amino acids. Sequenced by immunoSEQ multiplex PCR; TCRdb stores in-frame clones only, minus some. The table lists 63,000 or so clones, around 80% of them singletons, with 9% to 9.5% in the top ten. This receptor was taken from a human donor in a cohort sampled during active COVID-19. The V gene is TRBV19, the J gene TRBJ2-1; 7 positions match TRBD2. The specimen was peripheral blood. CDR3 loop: CASSKERGRAEFF. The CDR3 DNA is TGTGCCAGTAGTAAGGAGAGAGGGAGGGCCGAGTTCTTC.